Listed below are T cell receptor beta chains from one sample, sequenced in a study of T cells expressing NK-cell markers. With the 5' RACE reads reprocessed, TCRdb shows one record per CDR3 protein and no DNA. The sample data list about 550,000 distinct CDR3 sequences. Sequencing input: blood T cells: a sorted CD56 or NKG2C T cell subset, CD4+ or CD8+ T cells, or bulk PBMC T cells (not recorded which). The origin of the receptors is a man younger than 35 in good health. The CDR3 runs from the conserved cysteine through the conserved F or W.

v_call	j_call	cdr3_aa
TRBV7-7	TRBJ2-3	CASSLDGSRADTQYF
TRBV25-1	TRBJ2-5	CASSEGGSQETQYF
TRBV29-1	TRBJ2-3	CSVSRTGRWEDTQYF
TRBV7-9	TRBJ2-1	CASSLSASGSYNEQFF
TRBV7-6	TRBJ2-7	CASSPNLYGVYEQYF
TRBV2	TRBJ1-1	CASSGRVMNTEAFF
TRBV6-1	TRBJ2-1	CASSPSGNHEQFF
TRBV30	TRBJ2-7	CAWRKTGGYEQYF
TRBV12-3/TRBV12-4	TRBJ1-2	CASSPAREDYGYTF
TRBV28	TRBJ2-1	CASSATTQEQFF
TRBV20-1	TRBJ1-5	CSARSGYSNQPQHF
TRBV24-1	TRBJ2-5	CATSRTGGGETQYF
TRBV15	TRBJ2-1	CATSRARGNEQFF
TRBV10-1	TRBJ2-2	CASSELPAGTTGELFF
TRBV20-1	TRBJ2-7	CSASSEGVPYEQYF
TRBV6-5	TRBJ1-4	CASSYLGGANGKLFF
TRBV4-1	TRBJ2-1	CASSLETSGIEQFF
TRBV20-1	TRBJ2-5	CSATPGQMQETQYF
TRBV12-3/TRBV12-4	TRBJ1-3	CASRGQTISGNTIYF
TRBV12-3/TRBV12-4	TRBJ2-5	CASSALSGSSRETQYF
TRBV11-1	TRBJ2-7	CASSGRPGQGPNEQYF
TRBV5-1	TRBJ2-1	CASSLGASSRVNEQFF
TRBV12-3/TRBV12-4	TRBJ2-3	CASRSRLDTDTQYF
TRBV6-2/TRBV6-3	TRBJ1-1	CASSYSRVLMNTEAFF
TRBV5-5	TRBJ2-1	CASSLGQWDYNEQFF
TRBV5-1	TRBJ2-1	CASSLVLASNEQFF
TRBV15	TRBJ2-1	CATSTGSTTNEQFF
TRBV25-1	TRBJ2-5	CASSSGTEIQETQYF
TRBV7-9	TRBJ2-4	CASSSPTGGAKNIQYF
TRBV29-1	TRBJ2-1	CSASVAGGPFNEQFF
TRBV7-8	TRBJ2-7	CASSVGTARAYEQYF
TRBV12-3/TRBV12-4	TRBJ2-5	CASSLSVETQYF
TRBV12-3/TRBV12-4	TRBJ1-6	CASSQGWGSTPLHF
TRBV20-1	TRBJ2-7	CSAMEWEAGNEQYF
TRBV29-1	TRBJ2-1	CSAPLGPSGRRGNEQFF
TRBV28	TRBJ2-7	CASSPRSEQYF
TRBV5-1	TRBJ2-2	CASSPYNLGVPNTGELFF
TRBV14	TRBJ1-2	CASSPLDRGQYGYTF
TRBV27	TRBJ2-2	CASRSGLANTGELFF
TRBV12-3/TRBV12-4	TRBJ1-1	CASSSSSRAFF
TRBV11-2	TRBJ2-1	CASKSGTTFYNEQFF
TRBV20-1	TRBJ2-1	CSARGSAGGEFF
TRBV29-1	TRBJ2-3	CSVLDRGTDTQYF
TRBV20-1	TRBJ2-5	CSASLGQGIQETQYF
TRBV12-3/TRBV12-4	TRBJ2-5	CASSLARKIQETQYF
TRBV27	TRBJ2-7	CASMGGPSYEQYF
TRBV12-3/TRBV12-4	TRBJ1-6	CASRRRPGLAYNSPLHF
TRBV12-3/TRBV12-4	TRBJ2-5	CASRTRLVGTQYF
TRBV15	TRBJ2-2	CATNGPTRLPGELFF
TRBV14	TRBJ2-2	CASSRYRERDTGELFF
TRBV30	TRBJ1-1	CAWREGWEAFF
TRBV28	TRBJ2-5	CASSFRWTGLQETQYF
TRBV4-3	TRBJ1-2	CASSRGTGYYGYTF
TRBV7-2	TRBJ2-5	CASSPSGVLVETQYF
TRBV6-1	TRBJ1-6	CASSELDQSPLHF